This T cell receptor (beta chain) was documented in a study of blood T cell repertoires in COVID-19. Authors' methods: Reference gene primer amplification gave nucleated cell count estimates. Generated by immunoSEQ multiplex PCR, the TCRdb table keeps only in-frame clones and is missing some. The DNA gave D and trimming, while V, J and clone size come from that table. The table shows approximately 74,000 clones, with almost 80% occurring only once. CDR3 length: 16 amino acids. J gave up 2 bases and V 3 bases, and 9 bases lay outside the gene matches. CDR1 and CDR2 (germline): LNHNV, YYDKDF (reference sequence).

J is TRBJ2-5 and V is TRBV15, with TRBD1 matching 7 bases. Sequencing input: peripheral blood. The receptor was derived from a man in his 60s with acute or convalescent COVID-19. The CDR3 spells CATSSPLTGDQETQYF. The CDR3 nucleotides read TGTGCCACCAGCAGTCCACTTACAGGGGATCAAGAGACCCAGTACTTC.